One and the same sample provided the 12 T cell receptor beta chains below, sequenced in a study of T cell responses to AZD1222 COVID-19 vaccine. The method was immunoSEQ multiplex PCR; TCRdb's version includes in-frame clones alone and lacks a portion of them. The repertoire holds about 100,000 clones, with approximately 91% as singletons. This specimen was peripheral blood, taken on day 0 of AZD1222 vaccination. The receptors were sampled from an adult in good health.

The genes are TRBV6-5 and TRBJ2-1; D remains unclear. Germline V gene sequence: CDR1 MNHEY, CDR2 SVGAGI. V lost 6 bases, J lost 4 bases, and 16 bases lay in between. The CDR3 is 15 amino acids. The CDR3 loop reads CASRTTDLSYNEQFF. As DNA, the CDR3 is TGTGCCAGCAGAACGACCGACCTGAGTTACAATGAGCAGTTCTTC.

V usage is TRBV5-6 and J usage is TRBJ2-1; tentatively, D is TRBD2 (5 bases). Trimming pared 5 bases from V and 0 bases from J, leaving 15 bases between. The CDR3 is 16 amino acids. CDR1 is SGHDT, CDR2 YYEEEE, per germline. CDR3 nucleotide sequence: TGTGCCAGCAGTTCCCTAGGAGGTAGCTCCTACAATGAGCAGTTCTTC. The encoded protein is CASSSLGGSSYNEQFF.

CDR3 residues: CASSPGTGSSDTQYF. In DNA form, the CDR3 reads TGTGCCAGCAGCCCCGGGACAGGGTCGTCGGATACGCAGTATTTT. The chain joins TRBV7-3 to TRBJ2-3; 9 nucleotides line up with TRBD1. Germline V gives CDR1 SGHTA, CDR2 FQGTGA. The J segment lost 6 bases and the V segment lost 5 bases, leaving 9 bases of the junction unmatched. This CDR3 comprises 15 residues.

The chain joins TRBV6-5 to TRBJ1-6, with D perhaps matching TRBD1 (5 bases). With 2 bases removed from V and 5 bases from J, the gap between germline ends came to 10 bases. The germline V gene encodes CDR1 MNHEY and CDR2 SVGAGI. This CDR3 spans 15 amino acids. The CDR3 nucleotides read TGTGCCAGCAGTTACGCGTCCAGGGATAATTCACCCCTCCACTTT. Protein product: CASSYASRDNSPLHF.

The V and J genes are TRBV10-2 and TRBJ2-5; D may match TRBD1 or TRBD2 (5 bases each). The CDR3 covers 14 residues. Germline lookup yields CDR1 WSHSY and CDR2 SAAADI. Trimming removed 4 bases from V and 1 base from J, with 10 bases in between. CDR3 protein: CASSVGASQETQYF. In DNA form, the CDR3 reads TGCGCCAGCAGTGTCGGGGCGAGCCAAGAGACCCAGTACTTC.

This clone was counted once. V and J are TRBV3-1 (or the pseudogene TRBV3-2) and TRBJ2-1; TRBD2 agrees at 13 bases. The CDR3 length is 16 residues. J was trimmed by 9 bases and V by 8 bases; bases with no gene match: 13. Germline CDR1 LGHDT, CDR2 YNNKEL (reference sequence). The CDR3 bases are TGTGCCAGCCGAGGACTAGCGGGAGCAAGTAGTCGTGAGCAGTTCTTC. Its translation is CASRGLAGASSREQFF.

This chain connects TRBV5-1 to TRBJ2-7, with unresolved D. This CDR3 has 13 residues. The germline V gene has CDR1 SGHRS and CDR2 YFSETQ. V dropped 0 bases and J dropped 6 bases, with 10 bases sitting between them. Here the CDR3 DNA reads TGCGCCAGCAGCTTGGCCCAGCCTTTCGAGCAGTACTTC. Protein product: CASSLAQPFEQYF. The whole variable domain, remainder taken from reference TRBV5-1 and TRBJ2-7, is KAGVTQTPRYLIKTRGQQVTLSCSPISGHRSVSWYQQTPGQGLQFLFEYFSETQRNKGNFPGRFSGRQFSNSRSEMNVSTLELGDSALYLCASSLAQPFEQYFGPGTRLTVT.

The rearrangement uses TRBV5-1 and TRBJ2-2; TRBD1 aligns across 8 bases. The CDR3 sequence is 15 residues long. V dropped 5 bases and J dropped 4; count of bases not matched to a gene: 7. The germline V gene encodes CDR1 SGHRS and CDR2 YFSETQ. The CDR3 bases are TGCGCCAGCAGTCCAGGGGGCTTGGCCACCGGGGAGCTGTTTTTT. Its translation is CASSPGGLATGELFF.

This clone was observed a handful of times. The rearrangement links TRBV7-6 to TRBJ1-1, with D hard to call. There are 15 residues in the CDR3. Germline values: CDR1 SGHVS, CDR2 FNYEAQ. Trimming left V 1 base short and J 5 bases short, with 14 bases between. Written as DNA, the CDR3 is TGTGCCAGCAGCTTAGAAGGAGGGCAGAGGACTGAAGCTTTCTTT. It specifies CASSLEGGQRTEAFF.

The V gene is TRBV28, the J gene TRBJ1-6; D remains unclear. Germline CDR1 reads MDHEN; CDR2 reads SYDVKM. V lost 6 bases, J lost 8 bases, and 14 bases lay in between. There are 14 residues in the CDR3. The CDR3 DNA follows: TGTGCCAGCAGGGATTCCGGTAGCGATTCACCCCTCCACTTT. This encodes CASRDSGSDSPLHF.

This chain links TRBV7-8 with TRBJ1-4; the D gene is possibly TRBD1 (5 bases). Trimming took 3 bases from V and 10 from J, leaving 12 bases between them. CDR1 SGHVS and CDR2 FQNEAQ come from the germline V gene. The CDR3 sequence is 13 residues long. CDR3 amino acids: CASSFQLQAKLFF. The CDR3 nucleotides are TGTGCCAGCAGCTTTCAATTACAGGCAAAACTGTTTTTT.

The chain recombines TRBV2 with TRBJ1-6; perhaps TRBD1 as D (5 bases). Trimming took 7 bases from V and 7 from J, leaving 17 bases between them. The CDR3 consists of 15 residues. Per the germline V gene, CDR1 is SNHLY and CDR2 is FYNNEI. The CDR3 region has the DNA TGTGCCAGCAAAGAGGGGTCCTCCCCCAATTCACCCCTCCACTTT. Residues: CASKEGSSPNSPLHF.